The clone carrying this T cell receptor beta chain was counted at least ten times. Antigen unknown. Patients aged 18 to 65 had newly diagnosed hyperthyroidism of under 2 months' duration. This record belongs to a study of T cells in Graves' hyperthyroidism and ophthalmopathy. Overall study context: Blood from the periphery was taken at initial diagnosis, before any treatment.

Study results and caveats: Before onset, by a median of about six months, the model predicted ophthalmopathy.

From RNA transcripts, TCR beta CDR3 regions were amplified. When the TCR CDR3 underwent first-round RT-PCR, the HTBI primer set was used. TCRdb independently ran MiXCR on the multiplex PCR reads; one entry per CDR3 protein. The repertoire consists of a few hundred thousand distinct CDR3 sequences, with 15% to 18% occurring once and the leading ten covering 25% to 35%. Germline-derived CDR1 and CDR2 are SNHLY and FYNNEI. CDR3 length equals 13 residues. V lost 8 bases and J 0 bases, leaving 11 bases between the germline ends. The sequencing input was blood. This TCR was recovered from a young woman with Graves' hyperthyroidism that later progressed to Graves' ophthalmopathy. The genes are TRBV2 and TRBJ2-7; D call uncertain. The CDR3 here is CASYKGDSYEQYF. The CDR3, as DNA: TGTGCCAGCTATAAGGGTGACTCCTACGAGCAGTACTTC.